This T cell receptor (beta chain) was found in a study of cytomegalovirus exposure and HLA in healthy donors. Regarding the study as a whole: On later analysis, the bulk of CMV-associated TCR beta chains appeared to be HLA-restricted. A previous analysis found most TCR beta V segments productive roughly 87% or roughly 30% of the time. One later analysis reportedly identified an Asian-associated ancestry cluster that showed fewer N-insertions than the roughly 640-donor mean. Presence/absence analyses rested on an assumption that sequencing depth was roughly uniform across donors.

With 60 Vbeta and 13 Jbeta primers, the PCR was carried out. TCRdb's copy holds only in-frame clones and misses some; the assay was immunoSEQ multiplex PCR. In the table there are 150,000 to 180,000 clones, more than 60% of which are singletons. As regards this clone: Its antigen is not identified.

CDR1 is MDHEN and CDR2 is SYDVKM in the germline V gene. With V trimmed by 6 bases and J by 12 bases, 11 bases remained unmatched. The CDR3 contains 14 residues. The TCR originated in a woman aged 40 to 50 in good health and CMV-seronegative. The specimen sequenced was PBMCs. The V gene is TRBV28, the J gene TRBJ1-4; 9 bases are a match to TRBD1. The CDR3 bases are TGTGCCAGCAGCCTTACAGGGGGCCCCGCGGAACTGTTTTTT. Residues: CASSLTGGPAELFF.